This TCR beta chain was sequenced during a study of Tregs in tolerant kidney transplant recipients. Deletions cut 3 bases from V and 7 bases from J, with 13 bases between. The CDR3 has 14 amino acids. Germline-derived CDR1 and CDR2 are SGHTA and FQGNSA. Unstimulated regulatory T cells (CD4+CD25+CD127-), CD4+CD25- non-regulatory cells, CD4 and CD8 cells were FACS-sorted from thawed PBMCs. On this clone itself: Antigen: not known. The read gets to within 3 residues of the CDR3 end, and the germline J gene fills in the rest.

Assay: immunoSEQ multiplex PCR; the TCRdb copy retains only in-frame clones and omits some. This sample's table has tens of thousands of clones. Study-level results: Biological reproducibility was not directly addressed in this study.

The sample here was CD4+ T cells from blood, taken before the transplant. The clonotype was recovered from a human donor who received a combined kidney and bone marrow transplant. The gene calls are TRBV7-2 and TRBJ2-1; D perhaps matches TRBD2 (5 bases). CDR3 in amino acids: CASSFGVGGNEQFF. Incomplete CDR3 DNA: TGTGCCAGCAGCTTTGGGGTAGGCGGGAATGAG.